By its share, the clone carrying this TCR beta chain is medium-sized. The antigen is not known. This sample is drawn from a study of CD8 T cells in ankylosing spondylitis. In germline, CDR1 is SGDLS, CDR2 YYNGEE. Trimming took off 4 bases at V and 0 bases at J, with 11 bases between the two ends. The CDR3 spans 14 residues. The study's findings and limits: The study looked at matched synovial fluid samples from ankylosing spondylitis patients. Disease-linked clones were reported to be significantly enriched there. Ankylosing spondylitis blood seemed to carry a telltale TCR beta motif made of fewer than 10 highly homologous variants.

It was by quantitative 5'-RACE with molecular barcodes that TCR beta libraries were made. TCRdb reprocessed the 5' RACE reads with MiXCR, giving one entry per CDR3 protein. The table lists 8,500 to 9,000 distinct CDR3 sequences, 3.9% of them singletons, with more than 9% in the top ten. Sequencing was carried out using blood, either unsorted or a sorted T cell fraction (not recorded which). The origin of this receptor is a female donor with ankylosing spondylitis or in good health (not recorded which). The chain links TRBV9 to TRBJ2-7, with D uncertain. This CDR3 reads CASSPWLSSYEQYF. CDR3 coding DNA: TGTGCCAGCAGCCCGTGGCTTAGCTCCTACGAGCAGTACTTC.